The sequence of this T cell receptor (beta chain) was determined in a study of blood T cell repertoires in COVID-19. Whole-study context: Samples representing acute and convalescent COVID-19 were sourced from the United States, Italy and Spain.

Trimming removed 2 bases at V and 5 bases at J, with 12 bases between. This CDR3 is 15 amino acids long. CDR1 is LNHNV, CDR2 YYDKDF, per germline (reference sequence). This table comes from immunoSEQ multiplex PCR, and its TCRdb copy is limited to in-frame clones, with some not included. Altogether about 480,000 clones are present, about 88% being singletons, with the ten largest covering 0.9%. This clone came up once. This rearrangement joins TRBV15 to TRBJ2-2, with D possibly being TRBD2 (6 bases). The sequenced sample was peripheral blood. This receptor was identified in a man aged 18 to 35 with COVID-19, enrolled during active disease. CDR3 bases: TGTGCCACCAGCAGAACCCGCGGGGAAACCGGGGAGCTGTTTTTT. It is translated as CATSRTRGETGELFF.